This is a list of T cell receptor beta chains from one sample in a study of cytomegalovirus exposure and HLA in healthy donors. The protocol was immunoSEQ multiplex PCR, while the TCRdb copy is restricted to in-frame clones and leaves out a portion. The sample holds about 120,000 clones, around 80% seen once. Sample: PBMCs. The receptors come from a woman between 18 and 29 years old in good health and CMV-seronegative. Each CDR3 is given with its conserved first and last residue. A D gene is named only where the DNA matches it firmly. Size values are once, few and many counts, or a class for expanded clones, and some rows have none.

NA,TRBV5-1,NA,TRBJ1-2,CASSLSLSNYGYTF,TGCGCCAGCAGCTTGAGTCTGAGTAACTATGGCTACACCTTC
NA,TRBV11-2,TRBD1,TRBJ1-5,CASSSRTGGPGQPQHF,TGTGCCAGCAGCTCGCGGACAGGGGGTCCCGGTCAGCCCCAGCATTTT
NA,TRBV18,NA,TRBJ2-3,CASSPPEPPGSTDTQYF,TGTGCCAGCTCACCACCGGAGCCACCTGGTAGCACAGATACGCAGTATTTT
few,TRBV19,TRBD1,TRBJ2-7,CASRGIMTGGASYEQYF,TGTGCCAGTAGAGGGATAATGACAGGGGGCGCTTCCTACGAGCAGTACTTC
NA,TRBV18,TRBD2,TRBJ2-7,CASSLGLAGERYEQYF,TGTGCCAGCTCCCTTGGACTAGCGGGAGAGAGGTACGAGCAGTACTTC
NA,TRBV27,NA,TRBJ2-1,CASSLRLARGYNEQFF,TGTGCCAGCAGTTTAAGGTTGGCAAGGGGCTACAATGAGCAGTTCTTC
NA,TRBV4-2,NA,TRBJ2-3,CASSQKVVGGGTDTQYF,TGTGCCAGCAGCCAAAAGGTAGTAGGAGGAGGCACAGATACGCAGTATTTT
NA,TRBV5-8,NA,TRBJ1-2,CASSLRGNYGYTF,TGTGCCAGCAGCTTGCGGGGGAACTATGGCTACACCTTC
NA,TRBV5-5,NA,TRBJ2-7,CASSLVPYEQYF,TGTGCCAGCAGCCTAGTGCCCTACGAGCAGTACTTC
NA,TRBV5-1,NA,TRBJ2-1,CASSLPSSASYNEQFF,TGCGCCAGCAGCCTTCCCTCTAGCGCCTCCTACAATGAGCAGTTCTTC
NA,TRBV5-1,NA,TRBJ2-7,CASSLAGDEQYF,TGCGCCAGCAGCTTGGCGGGGGACGAGCAGTACTTC
NA,TRBV21-1,NA,TRBJ2-3,CASRGTQLSTDTQYF,TGTGCCAGCAGGGGGACACAGCTCAGCACAGATACGCAGTATTTT
NA,TRBV7-2,TRBD1,TRBJ1-1,CASSSSPGTAMNTEAFF,TGTGCCAGCAGCTCGAGTCCCGGGACAGCCATGAACACTGAAGCTTTCTTT
NA,TRBV15,NA,TRBJ1-6,CATSRAQAGNSPLHF,TGTGCCACCAGCAGAGCTCAGGCCGGTAATTCACCCCTCCACTTT
few,TRBV4-2,NA,TRBJ1-1,CASSRKIIMEAMNTEAFF,TGTGCCAGCAGCCGGAAGATTATCATGGAGGCTATGAACACTGAAGCTTTCTTT
NA,TRBV28,TRBD1,TRBJ1-1,CASRSGTGNTEAFF,TGTGCCAGCAGGTCCGGGACAGGGAACACTGAAGCTTTCTTT
NA,TRBV7-3,NA,TRBJ2-4,CASSPYRTAFKNIQYF,TGTGCCAGCAGCCCCTACCGAACAGCATTCAAAAACATTCAGTACTTC
NA,TRBV5-1,NA,TRBJ1-1,CASSLGVSPEAFF,TGCGCCAGCAGCTTGGGGGTTAGCCCTGAAGCTTTCTTT
NA,TRBV2,NA,TRBJ1-2,CASTRPGLHGYTF,TGTGCCAGCACCCGACCAGGGTTACATGGCTACACCTTC
NA,TRBV18,TRBD1,TRBJ1-1,CASSSGTGPEAFF,TGTGCCAGCTCATCCGGGACAGGCCCTGAAGCTTTCTTT
NA,TRBV19,TRBD2,TRBJ2-3,CASSPRLAGSTDTQYF,TGTGCCAGTAGTCCTCGACTAGCGGGGAGCACAGATACGCAGTATTTT
NA,TRBV11-2,TRBD1,TRBJ2-6,CASSPGGAGANVLTF,TGTGCCAGCAGCCCAGGGGGCGCCGGGGCCAACGTCCTGACTTTC
NA,TRBV7-9,TRBD1,TRBJ1-2,CASSLGAGGNGYTF,TGTGCCAGCAGCTTAGGTGCAGGGGGGAATGGCTACACCTTC
NA,TRBV6-1,NA,TRBJ1-4,CASSERKGVNEKLFF,TGTGCCAGCAGTGAAAGAAAGGGGGTTAATGAAAAACTGTTTTTT
NA,TRBV7-7,TRBD2,TRBJ2-1,CASSLSVAGGGNEQFF,TGTGCCAGCAGCTTATCGGTAGCGGGAGGTGGAAATGAGCAGTTCTTC
NA,TRBV18,TRBD1,TRBJ1-2,CASSQTRQGYGYTF,TGTGCCAGCTCACAGACCCGACAGGGGTATGGCTACACCTTC
NA,TRBV25-1,TRBD1,TRBJ1-4,CASSRQGTGKLFF,TGTGCCAGCAGTAGACAGGGAACTGGAAAACTGTTTTTT
NA,TRBV19,TRBD1,TRBJ1-1,CASSAYGTGPTEAFF,TGTGCCAGTAGTGCTTACGGGACAGGGCCCACTGAAGCTTTCTTT
few,TRBV9,NA,TRBJ2-7,CASSATNGYEQYF,TGTGCCAGCAGCGCCACTAACGGCTACGAGCAGTACTTC
NA,TRBV5-1,TRBD2,TRBJ2-3,CASSIGTSGSPSTDTQYF,TGCGCCAGCAGCATCGGGACTAGCGGGTCTCCTAGCACAGATACGCAGTATTTT
once,TRBV11-2,TRBD2,TRBJ2-1,CASSPGTSGGSLQGQFF,TGTGCCAGCAGCCCCGGGACTAGCGGGGGCTCTTTACAGGGGCAGTTCTTC
NA,TRBV5-1,TRBD2,TRBJ2-3,CASSSGRTDTQYF,TGCGCCAGCAGTAGCGGGCGCACAGATACGCAGTATTTT
NA,TRBV4-3,NA,TRBJ2-7,CASSQGLGQSYEQYF,TGCGCCAGCAGCCAAGGATTAGGACAGTCCTACGAGCAGTACTTC
NA,TRBV2,TRBD2,TRBJ2-1,CASSAALAGGTNEQFF,TGTGCCAGCAGTGCTGCCCTAGCGGGGGGGACCAATGAGCAGTTCTTC
once,TRBV6-6,NA,TRBJ1-1,CASSYGGRRNTEAFF,TGTGCCAGCAGTTACGGCGGGAGAAGAAACACTGAAGCTTTCTTT
NA,TRBV2,NA,TRBJ1-4,CASRGQGIEKLFF,TGTGCCAGCAGAGGGCAGGGGATTGAAAAACTGTTTTTT
NA,TRBV19,TRBD1,TRBJ1-5,CASSSRGNQPQHF,TGTGCCAGTAGTTCCAGGGGGAATCAGCCCCAGCATTTT
NA,TRBV25-1,TRBD1,TRBJ1-1,CASRDAQGAWTEAFF,TGTGCCAGCAGAGATGCGCAGGGGGCTTGGACTGAAGCTTTCTTT
NA,TRBV27,TRBD2,TRBJ2-1,CASSFRASGTSGRAFNEQFF,TGTGCCAGCAGTTTTAGGGCCAGCGGGACTAGCGGGAGGGCCTTCAATGAGCAGTTCTTC
NA,TRBV19,TRBD2,TRBJ2-6,CASMVPFPGGANGLTF,TGTGCCAGTATGGTGCCGTTCCCCGGGGGGGCCAACGGCCTGACTTTC
NA,TRBV10-3,TRBD1,TRBJ1-3,CAINTGGSGNTIYF,TGTGCCATCAACACAGGGGGCTCTGGAAACACCATATATTTT
NA,TRBV5-1,TRBD2,TRBJ2-1,CASGGGTSWNNEQFF,TGCGCCAGCGGGGGCGGGACTAGCTGGAACAATGAGCAGTTCTTC
NA,TRBV7-2,NA,TRBJ2-7,CASSLGRNYEQYF,TGTGCCAGCAGCTTGGGCAGGAACTACGAGCAGTACTTC
NA,TRBV6-5,TRBD1,TRBJ1-5,CASSRDRGNQPQHF,TGTGCCAGCAGCCGGGACAGGGGAAATCAGCCCCAGCATTTT
NA,TRBV30,NA,TRBJ2-1,CAWSRGPLSYNEQFF,TGTGCCTGGAGTAGAGGGCCGCTCTCCTACAATGAGCAGTTCTTC
NA,TRBV19,TRBD2,TRBJ2-2,CASSPASGREVTGELFF,TGTGCCAGTAGTCCGGCTAGCGGGAGGGAGGTTACCGGGGAGCTGTTTTTT
NA,TRBV12-5,TRBD1,TRBJ1-4,CASGGTGSLLTNEQLFF,TGTGCTAGTGGGGGGACAGGGAGTCTATTAACTAATGAACAACTGTTTTTT
NA,TRBV5-4,TRBD2,TRBJ2-5,CASSPSGGAKTQYF,TGTGCCAGCAGCCCTAGCGGGGGGGCGAAGACCCAGTACTTC
NA,TRBV6-1,NA,TRBJ2-7,CASHAGFYEQYF,TGTGCCAGCCACGCAGGGTTCTACGAGCAGTACTTC
NA,TRBV6-5,NA,TRBJ1-5,CASSYSRTANQPQHF,TGTGCCAGCAGTTACTCAAGAACAGCTAATCAGCCCCAGCATTTT
NA,TRBV4-3,NA,TRBJ1-3,CASSRDRFSGNTIYF,TGCGCCAGCAGCCGAGACAGGTTCTCTGGAAACACCATATATTTT
NA,TRBV11-2,TRBD2,TRBJ2-7,CASSLARGSDEQYF,TGTGCCAGCAGCTTAGCTCGCGGGAGCGACGAGCAGTACTTC
NA,TRBV27,TRBD1,TRBJ1-2,CASSLFPGGLIGGYTF,TGTGCCAGCAGTTTATTCCCAGGGGGGCTTATCGGAGGCTACACCTTC
NA,TRBV2,TRBD2,TRBJ2-4,CASSEGSGGANIQYF,TGTGCCAGCAGTGAAGGAAGCGGGGGGGCAAACATTCAGTACTTC
NA,TRBV19,NA,TRBJ1-2,CASSIGGGDYGYTF,TGTGCCAGTAGTATAGGCGGCGGCGACTATGGCTACACCTTC
NA,TRBV9,TRBD1,TRBJ1-2,CASSGRQGHGYTF,TGTGCCAGCAGCGGGCGACAGGGTCACGGCTACACCTTC
once,TRBV25-1,NA,TRBJ2-3,CASSRTQTNTDTQYF,TGTGCCAGCAGTCGGACACAAACGAACACAGATACGCAGTATTTT
NA,TRBV6-1,TRBD2,TRBJ2-4,CASRNDRLAKNSQYF,TGTGCCAGCAGGAACGATCGACTAGCCAAAAACAGTCAGTACTTC
NA,TRBV19,TRBD1,TRBJ1-5,CASSTTGHDQPQHF,TGTGCCAGTAGTACGACAGGGCACGATCAGCCCCAGCATTTT
NA,TRBV6-1,TRBD1,TRBJ2-7,CASRIPGQSYEQYF,TGTGCCAGCAGAATACCGGGACAGAGCTACGAGCAGTACTTC